This TCR beta chain was sequenced during a study of Tregs in tolerant kidney transplant recipients. The wider study: Tregs grew around 15 days with irradiated donor B cells, restimulated on day 11. Sorting after B cell culture yielded CD25+CD127- and 4-1BB+CD40L- CD4+ cells. A roughly three-day belatacept mixed lymphocyte reaction, sometimes plus 5-day graft donor restimulation, preceded CD4+CD25+CD127- sorting.

Trimming left V 7 bases short and J 4 bases short, with 11 bases between. Germline CDR1 reads MNHNS; CDR2 reads SASEGT. The length of the CDR3 is 13 residues. Whole-study results and caveats: Expanding Tregs on activated donor B cells appeared to best identify donor-specific TCRbeta clones.

Notes on this clone: Its antigen is not identified.

Clones were read by immunoSEQ multiplex PCR, and TCRdb kept only the in-frame ones, dropping some. The top ten clones hold approximately 6% of a sample with around 9,700 clones, approximately 90% of them seen once. The chain recombines TRBV6-1 with TRBJ1-5; D unclear. The clonotype comes from a human patient who received a combined kidney and bone marrow transplant. Sample: Tregs from blood cultured with allogeneic cells, taken before the transplant. Written as DNA, the CDR3 is TGTGCCAGCACGAGGGTCGGAAATCAGCCCCAGCATTTT. Its translation is CASTRVGNQPQHF.